This T cell receptor beta chain stems from a study of T-cell reconstitution after alpha-beta-depleted transplantation in children. The study's findings and limits: Diversity and T-cell counts at one year after transplant derived mostly from new T cells.

Preparation of the TCRbeta library was carried out with unique molecular identifiers. TCRdb ran MiXCR on the PCR reads and lists one entry per CDR3 protein. The sample yields 700,000 to 950,000 distinct CDR3 sequences, 16% seen once. Points on this clonotype: Its target is unknown.

Germline lookup yields CDR1 DFQATT and CDR2 SNEGSKA (reference sequence). J was trimmed by 0 bases and V by 5 bases; bases with no gene match: 6. This CDR3 has 14 residues. The specimen comprised PBMCs, mostly from graft donor cells, sampled 360 days after TCRalphabeta/CD19-depleted stem cell transplant. The receptor comes from a male patient younger than 18 who had a stem cell transplant for acute lymphoblastic leukemia, so the T cells may come from the graft donor. V is TRBV20-1 and J is TRBJ2-7, with TRBD2 matching over 8 bases. CDR3 sequence (DNA): TGCAGTGCTCCTCCCAGCGGGAGCTCCTACGAGCAGTACTTC. Translating it yields CSAPPSGSSYEQYF.